The TCR beta chain described here comes from a study of regulatory T cells in long-lasting Graves disease. As to time point: newly diagnosed GD, antithyroid drugs for less than 3 months. Extracted RNA from PBMCs served as the source of the TCR library. Germline assignment: CDR1 MNHNS and CDR2 SASEGT. The CDR3 adds up to 12 amino acids, both ends counted. With iRepertoire HTBI primers and Arm-PCR of CDR3 regions, TCR beta libraries were built. TCRdb reprocessed the multiplex PCR reads with MiXCR, giving one entry per CDR3 protein. The sample includes 550,000 to 700,000 distinct CDR3 sequences, more than 15% of them seen just once. Points from the study as a whole: Investigators studied peripheral blood only, not thyroid tissue.

Concerning this clonotype itself: The target antigen is unknown. Just one base apart from a much larger clone, this may be a read error. In this CDR3 the conserved last residue, phenylalanine or tryptophan, is missing, so a read error is likely. The DNA is omitted, as the CDR3 cannot be located on it reliably, and the CDR3 follows TCRdb's listing.

This sample also appeared in a second study, on T cells in Graves' hyperthyroidism and ophthalmopathy.

The material sequenced was peripheral blood mononuclear cells (PBMCs), taken at new diagnosis, from a patient treated with antithyroid drugs. The source is a man aged 18 to 30 with Graves disease. V usage is TRBV6-1 and J usage is TRBJ2-3; TRBD1 reflects the table's D call only, with no check against the DNA. The CDR3 protein is CASSLMWGPPEC.